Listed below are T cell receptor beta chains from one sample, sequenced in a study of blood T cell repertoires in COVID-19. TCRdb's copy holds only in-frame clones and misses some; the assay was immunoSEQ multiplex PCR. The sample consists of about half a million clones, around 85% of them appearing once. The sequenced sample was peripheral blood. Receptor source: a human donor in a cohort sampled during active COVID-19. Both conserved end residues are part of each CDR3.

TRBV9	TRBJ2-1	CASSVRGGDNEQFF
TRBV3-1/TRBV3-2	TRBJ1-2	CASSPGTGNYGYTF
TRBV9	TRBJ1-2	CASSVGWQADGYTF
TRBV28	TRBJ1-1	CATHGTLNTEAFF
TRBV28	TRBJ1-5	CASSSLGQGNQPQHF
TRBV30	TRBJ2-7	CAWSLGLAGTYEQYF
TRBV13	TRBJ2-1	CASSFITGTSGSSYNEQFF
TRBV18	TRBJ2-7	CASSPTTSVEQYF
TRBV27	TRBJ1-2	CASSFSGQQGKLWGYTF
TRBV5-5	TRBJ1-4	CASGQGNEKLFF
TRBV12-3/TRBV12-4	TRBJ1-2	CASSRTGEGGYTF
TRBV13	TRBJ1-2	CASSGGQSNYGYTF
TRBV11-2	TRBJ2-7	CASSLQVGHSYEQYF
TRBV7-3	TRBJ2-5	CASSPRQGMGETQYF
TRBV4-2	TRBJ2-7	CASSQALREYYEQYF
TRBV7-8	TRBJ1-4	CASSSRDRGFTTNEKLFF
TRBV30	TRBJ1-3	CAWSGRQGDKGNTIYF
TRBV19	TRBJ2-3	CASSPRAGGTDTQYF
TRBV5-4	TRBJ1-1	CASSLNQDTEAFF
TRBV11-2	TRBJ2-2	CASSLVRQNTGELFF
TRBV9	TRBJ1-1	CASSYRPGPNTEAFF
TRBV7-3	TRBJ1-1	CASRSDRFDTEAFF
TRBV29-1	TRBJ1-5	CSVSAGGSNQPQHF
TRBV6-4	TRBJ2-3	CASSDGAGALSRRTQYF
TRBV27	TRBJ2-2	CASKVGLRNTGELFF
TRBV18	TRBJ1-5	CASSPDRQGGQPQHF
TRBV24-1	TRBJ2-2	CATSVSGNTGELFF
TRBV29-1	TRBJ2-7	CSVEDPEGVSSYEQYF
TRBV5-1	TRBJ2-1	CASSAAFGSYNEQFF
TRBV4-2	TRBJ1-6	CASSRHTGNNSPLHF
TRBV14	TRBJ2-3	CASSRLRHTDTQYF
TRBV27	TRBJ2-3	CASTLRVEDTQYF